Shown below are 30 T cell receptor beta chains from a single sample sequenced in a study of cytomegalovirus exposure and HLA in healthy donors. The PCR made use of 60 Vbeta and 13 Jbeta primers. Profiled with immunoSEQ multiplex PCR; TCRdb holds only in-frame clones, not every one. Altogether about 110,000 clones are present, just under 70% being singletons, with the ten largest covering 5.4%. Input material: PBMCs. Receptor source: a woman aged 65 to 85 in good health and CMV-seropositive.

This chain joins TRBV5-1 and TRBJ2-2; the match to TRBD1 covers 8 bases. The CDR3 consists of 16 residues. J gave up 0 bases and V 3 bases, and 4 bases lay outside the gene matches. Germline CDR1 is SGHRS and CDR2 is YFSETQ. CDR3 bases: TGCGCCAGCAGCTCGTGGACAGGGCCGAACACCGGGGAGCTGTTTTTT. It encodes CASSSWTGPNTGELFF.

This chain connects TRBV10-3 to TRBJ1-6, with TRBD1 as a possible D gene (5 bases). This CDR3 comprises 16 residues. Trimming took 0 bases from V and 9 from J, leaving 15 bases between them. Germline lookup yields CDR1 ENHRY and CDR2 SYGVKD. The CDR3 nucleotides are TGTGCCATCAGTGAGTCTTCGGGGGTAACAGGTTCACCCCTCCACTTT. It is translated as CAISESSGVTGSPLHF.

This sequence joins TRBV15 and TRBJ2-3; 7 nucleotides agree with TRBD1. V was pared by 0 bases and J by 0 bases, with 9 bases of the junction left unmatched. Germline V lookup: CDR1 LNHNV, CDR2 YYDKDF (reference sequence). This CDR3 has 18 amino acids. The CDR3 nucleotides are TGTGCCACCAGCAGAGATTCAGTAGCAGGGGGTAGCACAGATACGCAGTATTTT. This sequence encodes CATSRDSVAGGSTDTQYF. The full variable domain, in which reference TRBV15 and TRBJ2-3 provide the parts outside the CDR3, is DAMVIQNPRYQVTQFGKPVTLSCSQTLNHNVMYWYQQKSSQAPKLLFHYYDKDFNNEADTPDNFQSRRPNTSFCFLDIRSPGLGDTAMYLCATSRDSVAGGSTDTQYFGPGTRLTVL.

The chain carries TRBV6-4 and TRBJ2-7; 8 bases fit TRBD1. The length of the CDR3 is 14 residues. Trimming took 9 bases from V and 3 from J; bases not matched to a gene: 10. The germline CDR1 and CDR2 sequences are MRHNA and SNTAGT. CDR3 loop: CARTLTGTGYEQYF. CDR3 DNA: TGTGCCAGGACACTAACCGGGACAGGCTACGAGCAGTACTTC.

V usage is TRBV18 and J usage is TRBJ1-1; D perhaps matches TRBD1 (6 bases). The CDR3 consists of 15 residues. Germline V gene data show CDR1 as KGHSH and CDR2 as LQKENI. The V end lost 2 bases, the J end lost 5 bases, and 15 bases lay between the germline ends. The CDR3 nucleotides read TGTGCCAGCTCACCAGGGCACGGGACAACGACTGAAGCTTTCTTT. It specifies CASSPGHGTTTEAFF.

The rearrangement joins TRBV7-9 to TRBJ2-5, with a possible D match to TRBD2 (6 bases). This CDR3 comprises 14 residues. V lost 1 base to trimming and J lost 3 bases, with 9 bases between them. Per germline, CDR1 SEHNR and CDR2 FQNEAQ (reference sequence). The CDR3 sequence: CASSLGLVEETQYF. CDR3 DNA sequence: TGTGCCAGCAGCTTAGGACTAGTAGAAGAGACCCAGTACTTC.

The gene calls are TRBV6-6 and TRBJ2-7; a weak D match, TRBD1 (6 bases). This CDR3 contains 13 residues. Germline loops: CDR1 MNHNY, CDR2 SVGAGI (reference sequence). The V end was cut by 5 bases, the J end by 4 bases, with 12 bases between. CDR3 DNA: TGTGCCAGCAGTCGAGGGACATTGTACGAGCAGTACTTC. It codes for CASSRGTLYEQYF.

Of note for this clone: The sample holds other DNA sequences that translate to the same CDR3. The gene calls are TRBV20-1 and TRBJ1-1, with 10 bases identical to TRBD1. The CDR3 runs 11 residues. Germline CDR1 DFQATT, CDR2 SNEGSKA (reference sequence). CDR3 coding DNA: TGCAGAGGACAGGGGGGGACTGAAGCTTTCTTT. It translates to CRGQGGTEAFF.

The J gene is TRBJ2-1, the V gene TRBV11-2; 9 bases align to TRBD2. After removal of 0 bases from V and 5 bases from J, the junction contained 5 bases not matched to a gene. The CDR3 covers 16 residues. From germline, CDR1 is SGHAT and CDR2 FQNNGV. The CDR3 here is CASSLEGASGDNEQFF. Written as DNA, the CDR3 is TGTGCCAGCAGCTTAGAAGGTGCTAGCGGGGACAATGAGCAGTTCTTC.

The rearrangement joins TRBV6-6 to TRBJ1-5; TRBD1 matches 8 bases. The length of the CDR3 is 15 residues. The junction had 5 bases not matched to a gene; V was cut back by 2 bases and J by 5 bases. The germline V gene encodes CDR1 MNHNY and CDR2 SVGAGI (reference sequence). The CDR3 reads CASSYGGRGHQPQHF. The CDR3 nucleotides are TGTGCCAGCAGTTACGGGGGCAGGGGGCATCAGCCCCAGCATTTT.

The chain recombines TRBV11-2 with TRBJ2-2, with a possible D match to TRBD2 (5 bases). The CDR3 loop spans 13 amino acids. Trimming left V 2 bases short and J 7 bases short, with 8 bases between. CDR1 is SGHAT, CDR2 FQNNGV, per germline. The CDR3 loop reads CASSLSGGGELFF. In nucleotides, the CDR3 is TGTGCCAGCAGCTTAAGTGGAGGCGGGGAGCTGTTTTTT.

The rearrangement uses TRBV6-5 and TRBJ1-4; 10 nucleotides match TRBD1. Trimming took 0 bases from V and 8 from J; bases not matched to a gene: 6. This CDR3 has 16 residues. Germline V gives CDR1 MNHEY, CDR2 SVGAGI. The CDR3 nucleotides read TGTGCCAGCAGTTACTCTGCGGGACAGGGGCGAGAAAAACTGTTTTTT. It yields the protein CASSYSAGQGREKLFF.

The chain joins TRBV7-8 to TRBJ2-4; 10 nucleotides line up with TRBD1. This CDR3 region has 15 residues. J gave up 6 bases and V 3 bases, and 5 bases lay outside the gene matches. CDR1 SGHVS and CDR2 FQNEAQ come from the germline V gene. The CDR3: CASSLGQGSTNIQYF. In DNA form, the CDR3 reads TGTGCCAGCAGCTTGGGACAGGGGAGTACAAACATTCAGTACTTC. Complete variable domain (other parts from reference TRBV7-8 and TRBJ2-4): GAGVSQSPRYKVAKRGQDVALRCDPISGHVSLFWYQQALGQGPEFLTYFQNEAQLDKSGLPSDRFFAERPEGSVSTLKIQRTQQEDSAVYLCASSLGQGSTNIQYFGAGTRLSVL.

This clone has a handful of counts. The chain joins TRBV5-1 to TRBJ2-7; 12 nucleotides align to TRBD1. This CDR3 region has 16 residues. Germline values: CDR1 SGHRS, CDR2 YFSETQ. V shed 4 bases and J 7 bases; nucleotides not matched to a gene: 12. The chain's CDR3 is CASSDRDRGLLREQYF. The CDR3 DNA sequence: TGCGCCAGCAGCGACCGGGACAGGGGGCTCCTTCGTGAGCAGTACTTC.

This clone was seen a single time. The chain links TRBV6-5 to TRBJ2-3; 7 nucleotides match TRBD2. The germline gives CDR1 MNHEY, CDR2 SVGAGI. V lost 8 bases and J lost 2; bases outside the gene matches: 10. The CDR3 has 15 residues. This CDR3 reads CASCKERGYTDTQYF. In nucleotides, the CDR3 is TGTGCCAGCTGCAAGGAGCGGGGCTACACAGATACGCAGTATTTT.

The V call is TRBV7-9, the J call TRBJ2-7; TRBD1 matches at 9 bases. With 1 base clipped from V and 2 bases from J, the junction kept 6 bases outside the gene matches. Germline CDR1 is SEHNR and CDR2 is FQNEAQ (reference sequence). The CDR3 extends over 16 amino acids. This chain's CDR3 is CASSLVPGTGTYEQYF. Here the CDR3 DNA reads TGTGCCAGCAGCTTAGTCCCCGGGACAGGGACCTACGAGCAGTACTTC.

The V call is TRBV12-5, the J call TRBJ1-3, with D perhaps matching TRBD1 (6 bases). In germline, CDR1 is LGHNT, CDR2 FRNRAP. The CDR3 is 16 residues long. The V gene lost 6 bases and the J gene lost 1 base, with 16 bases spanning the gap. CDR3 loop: CASGLTGTSSGNTIYF. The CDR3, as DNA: TGTGCTAGTGGACTAACTGGGACATCGTCTGGAAACACCATATATTTT.

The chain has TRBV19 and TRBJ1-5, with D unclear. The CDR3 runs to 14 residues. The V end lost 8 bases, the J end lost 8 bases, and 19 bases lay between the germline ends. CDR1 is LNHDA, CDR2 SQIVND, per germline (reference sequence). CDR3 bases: TGTGCCAGTCAGGTCACCGCTTCGAGGGAGCCCCAGCATTTT. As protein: CASQVTASREPQHF.

CDR3 in amino acids: CAWSGTSGRPTYEQYF. CDR3 in DNA: TGTGCCTGGAGCGGAACTAGCGGGCGTCCCACCTACGAGCAGTACTTC. The V and J genes are TRBV30 and TRBJ2-7; 9 nucleotides line up with TRBD2. Germline CDR1 and CDR2: GTSNPN and SVGIG (reference sequence). V lost 3 bases, J lost 2 bases, and 11 bases stayed unmatched. This CDR3 contains 16 residues.

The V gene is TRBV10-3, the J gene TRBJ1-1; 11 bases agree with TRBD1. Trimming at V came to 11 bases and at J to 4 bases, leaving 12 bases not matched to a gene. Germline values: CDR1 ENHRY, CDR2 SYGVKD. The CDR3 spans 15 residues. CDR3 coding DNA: TGTGCCGGAAGGACAGGGGGCGCGGAAGGCACTGAAGCTTTCTTT. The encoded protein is CAGRTGGAEGTEAFF.

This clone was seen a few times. The CDR3 protein is CASSRLGSGASYEQYF. Written as DNA, the CDR3 is TGCGCCAGCAGCCGCCTGGGGAGCGGGGCGTCCTACGAGCAGTACTTC. The chain carries TRBV5-1 and TRBJ2-7, with TRBD2 matching over 7 bases. The CDR3 length is 16 residues. With V trimmed by 4 bases and J by 1 base, 11 bases remained unmatched. The germline V gene encodes CDR1 SGHRS and CDR2 YFSETQ.

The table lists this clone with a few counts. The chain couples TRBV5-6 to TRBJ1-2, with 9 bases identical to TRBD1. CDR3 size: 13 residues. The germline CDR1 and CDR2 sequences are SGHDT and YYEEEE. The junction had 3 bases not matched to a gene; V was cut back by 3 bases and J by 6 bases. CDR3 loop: CASSWDRADGYTF. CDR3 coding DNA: TGTGCCAGCAGCTGGGACAGGGCGGATGGCTACACCTTC.

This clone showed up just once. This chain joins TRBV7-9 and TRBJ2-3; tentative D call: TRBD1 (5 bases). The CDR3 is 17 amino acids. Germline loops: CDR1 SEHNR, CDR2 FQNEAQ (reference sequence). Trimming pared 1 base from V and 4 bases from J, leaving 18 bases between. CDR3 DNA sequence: TGTGCCAGCAGCTTAGGAGCTGGGGCTGGGGCCGCAGATACGCAGTATTTT. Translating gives CASSLGAGAGAADTQYF.

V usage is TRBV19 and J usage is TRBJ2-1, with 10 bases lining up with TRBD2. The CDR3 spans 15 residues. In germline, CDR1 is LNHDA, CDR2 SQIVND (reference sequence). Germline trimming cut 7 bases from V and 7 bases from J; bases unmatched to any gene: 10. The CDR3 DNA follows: TGTGCCAGTACCCTGGGGAGCGGGGGGGCTAATGAGCAGTTCTTC. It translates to CASTLGSGGANEQFF.

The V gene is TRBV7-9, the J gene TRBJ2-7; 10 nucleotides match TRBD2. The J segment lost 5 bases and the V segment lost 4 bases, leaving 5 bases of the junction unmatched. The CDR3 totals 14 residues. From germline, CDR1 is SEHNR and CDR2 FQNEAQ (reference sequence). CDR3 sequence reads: CASSSTSGVNEQYF. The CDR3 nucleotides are TGTGCCAGCAGCTCTACTAGCGGGGTCAACGAGCAGTACTTC.

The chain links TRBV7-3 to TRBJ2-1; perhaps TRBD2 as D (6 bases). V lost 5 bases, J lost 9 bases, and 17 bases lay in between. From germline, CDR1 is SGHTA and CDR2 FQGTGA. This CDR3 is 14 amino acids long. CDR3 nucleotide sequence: TGTGCCAGCAGCCCCAGAGGGGTGCGGGGTGAGCAGTTCTTC. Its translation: CASSPRGVRGEQFF.

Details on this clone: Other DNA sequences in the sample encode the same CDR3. The CDR3 loop is CASNRGNTEAFF. The CDR3, as DNA: TGTGCCAGTAACAGGGGCAACACTGAAGCTTTCTTT. The rearrangement joins TRBV19 to TRBJ1-1; TRBD1 matches 7 bases. The V gene's germline CDR1 is LNHDA and CDR2 SQIVND (reference sequence). The CDR3 is 12 residues long. J gave up 2 bases and V 7 bases, and 1 base lay outside the gene matches. Full variable domain (missing parts from reference TRBV19 and TRBJ1-1): DGGITQSPKYLFRKEGQNVTLSCEQNLNHDAMYWYRQDPGQGLRLIYYSQIVNDFQKGDIAEGYSVSREKKESFPLTVTSAQKNPTAFYLCASNRGNTEAFFGQGTRLTVV.

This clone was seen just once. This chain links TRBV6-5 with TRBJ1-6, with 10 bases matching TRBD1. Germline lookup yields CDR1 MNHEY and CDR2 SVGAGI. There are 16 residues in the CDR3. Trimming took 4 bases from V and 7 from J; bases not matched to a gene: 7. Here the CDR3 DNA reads TGTGCCAGCAGTTCCTCTAGGACAGGGGGAAATTCACCCCTCCACTTT. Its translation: CASSSSRTGGNSPLHF.

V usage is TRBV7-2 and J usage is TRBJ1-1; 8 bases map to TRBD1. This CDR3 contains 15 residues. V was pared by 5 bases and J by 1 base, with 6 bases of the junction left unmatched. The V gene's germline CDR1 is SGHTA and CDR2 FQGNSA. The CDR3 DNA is TGTGCCAGCAGCATGAGGGACAGGTCGAACACTGAAGCTTTCTTT. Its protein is CASSMRDRSNTEAFF.

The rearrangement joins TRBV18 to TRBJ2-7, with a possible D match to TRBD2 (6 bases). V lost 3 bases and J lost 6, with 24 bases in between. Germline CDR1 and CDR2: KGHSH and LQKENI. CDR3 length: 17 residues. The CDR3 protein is CASSPAPQVLREVEQYF. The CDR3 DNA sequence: TGTGCCAGCTCACCCGCCCCACAGGTTTTGAGGGAGGTCGAGCAGTACTTC. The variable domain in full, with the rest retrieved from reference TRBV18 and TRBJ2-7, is NAGVMQNPRHLVRRRGQEARLRCSPMKGHSHVYWYRQLPEEGLKFMVYLQKENIIDESGMPKERFSAEFPKEGPSILRIQQVVRGDSAAYFCASSPAPQVLREVEQYFGPGTRLTVT.